A single sample is the source of the 24 T cell receptor beta chains below, sequenced in a study of blood T cell repertoires in COVID-19. Assay: immunoSEQ multiplex PCR; the TCRdb copy retains only in-frame clones and omits some. The data contain some 140,000 clones, roughly 84% of them singletons. Sequenced sample: peripheral blood. These TCRs come from a woman aged 80 or over with acute or convalescent COVID-19.

The chain carries TRBV6-5 and TRBJ1-6; a weak D match, TRBD1 (5 bases). Trimming stripped 11 bases from V and 5 bases from J, with 13 bases between. Per germline, CDR1 MNHEY and CDR2 SVGAGI. This CDR3 contains 13 residues. The CDR3, as DNA: TGTGCCGGGGCGGGGGGGAATAATTCACCCCTCCACTTT. Amino acid sequence: CAGAGGNNSPLHF.

This sequence joins TRBV27 and TRBJ2-1; TRBD1 agrees at 8 bases. CDR3 length: 14 amino acids. Germline CDR1 MNHEY, CDR2 SMNVEV (reference sequence). V was pared by 10 bases and J by 4 bases, with 9 bases of the junction left unmatched. The CDR3 loop is CATHPGQVYNEQFF. The CDR3 nucleotides are TGTGCCACCCACCCGGGACAGGTATACAATGAGCAGTTCTTC.

This chain uses TRBV5-1 with TRBJ2-1, with TRBD2 matching 13 bases. The junction had 5 bases not matched to a gene; V was cut back by 4 bases and J by 4 bases. Germline values: CDR1 SGHRS, CDR2 YFSETQ. This CDR3 spans 16 amino acids. The CDR3 reads CASSPLTSGGYNEQFF. The CDR3, as DNA: TGCGCCAGCAGCCCTCTGACTAGCGGGGGGTACAATGAGCAGTTCTTC.

The J gene is TRBJ1-3, the V gene TRBV9, with 7 bases lining up with TRBD1. The germline V gene has CDR1 SGDLS and CDR2 YYNGEE. There are 15 residues in the CDR3. The junction had 6 bases not matched to a gene; V was cut back by 3 bases and J by 3 bases. This CDR3 is CASSGGTAYGNTIYF. CDR3 nucleotides: TGTGCCAGCAGCGGAGGGACAGCCTATGGAAACACCATATATTTT.

The rearrangement uses TRBV5-1 and TRBJ2-1; D might be TRBD2 (5 bases). This CDR3 is built from 16 residues. V dropped 5 bases and J dropped 0 bases, with 15 bases sitting between them. The V gene's germline CDR1 is SGHRS and CDR2 YFSETQ. The CDR3 DNA sequence: TGCGCCAGCAGTCTTGGACTCTTGAGCTCCTACAATGAGCAGTTCTTC. It specifies CASSLGLLSSYNEQFF.

The chain employs TRBV2 and TRBJ2-7, with no clear D. Trimming took 4 bases from V and 4 from J, leaving 14 bases between them. Per germline, CDR1 SNHLY and CDR2 FYNNEI. The CDR3 has 14 amino acids. The DNA of the CDR3 is TGTGCCAGCAGTGTGAGGCCGGCCGTTTACGAGCAGTACTTC. Translation gives CASSVRPAVYEQYF.

This chain links TRBV5-1 with TRBJ1-6; 7 nucleotides align to TRBD1. The CDR3 is made up of 14 amino acids. With V trimmed by 3 bases and J by 9 bases, 6 bases remained unmatched. CDR1 and CDR2 from the germline V gene are SGHRS and YFSETQ. The CDR3 region is CASSSGQRGSPLHF. For the CDR3, the DNA is TGCGCCAGCAGCTCGGGACAGAGAGGTTCACCCCTCCACTTT.

This chain connects TRBV21-1 to TRBJ1-4; the table calls TRBD1, which could not be checked here. TRBV21-1 is annotated as a pseudogene. This CDR3 is built from 16 residues. Written as DNA, the CDR3 is TGTGCCAGCAGCCTGGACAGGGGGCATATTAATGAAAAACTGTTTTTT. Amino acids: CASSLDRGHINEKLFF.

In this sample, this clone turned up a few times. The chain recombines TRBV6-5 with TRBJ2-1, with D tentatively TRBD1 (6 bases). Looked up from germline, CDR1 is MNHEY and CDR2 is SVGAGI. The CDR3 extends over 15 amino acids. Trimming removed 7 bases from V and 10 bases from J, with 23 bases in between. The CDR3 spells CASIPRGRGSWEQFF. In DNA form, the CDR3 reads TGTGCCAGCATCCCCCGAGGCAGGGGAAGCTGGGAGCAGTTCTTC.

The chain joins TRBV19 to TRBJ1-3; perhaps TRBD1 as D (5 bases). The germline V gene has CDR1 LNHDA and CDR2 SQIVND (reference sequence). The V and J ends lost 6 bases and 2 bases respectively, with 23 bases between them. There are 18 residues in the CDR3. The CDR3 DNA follows: TGTGCCAGTAGACCGCGAGGAGGGGACGGAGTTACTGGAAACACCATATATTTT. Its protein is CASRPRGGDGVTGNTIYF.

This chain connects TRBV21-1 to TRBJ2-5; the table gives TRBD1 as D, unverified against the DNA. TRBV21-1 is designated a pseudogene. This CDR3 region has 13 residues. The CDR3 sequence is CASEWTGEETQYF. The CDR3 region has the DNA TGTGCCAGCGAATGGACAGGGGAAGAGACCCAGTACTTC.

This clone came up once. The V call is TRBV30, the J call TRBJ1-2, with a tentative D call TRBD1 (6 bases). CDR1 is GTSNPN, CDR2 SVGIG, per germline (reference sequence). V was clipped by 2 bases and J by 5 bases, with 15 bases between them. This CDR3 is built from 14 residues. The CDR3 region has the DNA TGTGCCTGGAGTAAAGTCTCCGGGACATATGGCTACACCTTC. It is translated as CAWSKVSGTYGYTF.

The gene calls are TRBV5-5 and TRBJ2-5; D is perhaps TRBD2 (6 bases). V lost 4 bases, J lost 4 bases, and 14 bases lay in between. CDR3 size: 14 residues. Germline CDR1 reads SGHKS; CDR2 reads YYEKEE (reference sequence). This chain's CDR3 is CASSPRGASETQYF. The CDR3 DNA is TGTGCCAGCAGCCCCCGCGGGGCCTCAGAGACCCAGTACTTC. The complete variable domain, with remaining parts taken from reference TRBV5-5 and TRBJ2-5, reads DAGVTQSPTHLIKTRGQQVTLRCSPISGHKSVSWYQQVLGQGPQFIFQYYEKEERGRGNFPDRFSARQFPNYSSELNVNALLLGDSALYLCASSPRGASETQYFGPGTRLLVL.

V usage is TRBV9 and J usage is TRBJ1-6; D is perhaps TRBD1 (5 bases). The CDR3 totals 13 residues. CDR1 is SGDLS, CDR2 YYNGEE, per germline. The V end lost 3 bases, the J end lost 11 bases, and 12 bases lay between the germline ends. The CDR3: CASSAYPGAPLHF. In nucleotides, the CDR3 is TGTGCCAGCAGCGCGTATCCGGGGGCACCCCTCCACTTT.

The chain has TRBV19 and TRBJ1-5; D may be TRBD1 (6 bases). The V end was cut by 0 bases, the J end by 4 bases, with 13 bases between. Germline V gene lookup returns CDR1 LNHDA and CDR2 SQIVND (reference sequence). The CDR3 consists of 16 residues. The CDR3 DNA sequence: TGTGCCAGTAGTATAGAACAGGGAATAGTGAATCAGCCCCAGCATTTT. It encodes CASSIEQGIVNQPQHF.

This clone was observed a handful of times. This chain uses TRBV18 with TRBJ1-2, with D tentatively TRBD1 (6 bases). The V end was cut by 6 bases, the J end by 8 bases, with 13 bases between. Germline V gives CDR1 KGHSH, CDR2 LQKENI. The CDR3 extends over 12 amino acids. CDR3 in amino acids: CASSLDRSGYTF. CDR3 sequence (DNA): TGTGCCAGCTCTCTAGACAGGTCCGGCTACACCTTC.

The genes are TRBV7-8 and TRBJ1-1; a possible D gene is TRBD1 (6 bases). This CDR3 is 16 amino acids long. CDR1 SGHVS and CDR2 FQNEAQ come from the germline V gene. Trimming left V 4 bases short and J 5 bases short, with 20 bases between. The CDR3 nucleotides read TGTGCCAGCAGCTCTGGACAGCCTCACTTGGGGACTGAAGCTTTCTTT. It specifies CASSSGQPHLGTEAFF.

The gene calls are TRBV25-1 and TRBJ2-5; TRBD2 matches 7 bases. J was trimmed by 6 bases and V by 4 bases; bases with no gene match: 17. In germline, CDR1 is MGHDK, CDR2 SYGVNS. The CDR3 sequence is 17 residues long. The DNA of the CDR3 is TGTGCCAGCAGTGTGCGGGAGATGGGCGGAGTTGTGAAGACCCAGTACTTC. Translating it yields CASSVREMGGVVKTQYF.

V usage is TRBV19 and J usage is TRBJ1-5; D not resolved. Trimming stripped 3 bases from V and 4 bases from J, with 4 bases between. The germline gives CDR1 LNHDA, CDR2 SQIVND (reference sequence). CDR3 length: 12 amino acids. Written as DNA, the CDR3 is TGTGCCAGTAGTATTCAAAATCAGCCCCAGCATTTT. Translated: CASSIQNQPQHF.

The rearrangement links TRBV7-8 to TRBJ1-5; 7 nucleotides match TRBD1. The CDR3 is 16 residues long. The V segment lost 5 bases and the J segment 7 bases; nucleotides outside the gene matches: 14. Germline V gene data show CDR1 as SGHVS and CDR2 as FQNEAQ. The CDR3 sequence is CASSQLNDRANQPQHF. DNA of the CDR3: TGTGCCAGCAGCCAACTTAATGACAGGGCCAACCAGCCCCAGCATTTT.

The J gene is TRBJ2-3, the V gene TRBV7-8; unclear D gene. Germline CDR1 reads SGHVS; CDR2 reads FQNEAQ. The CDR3 totals 11 residues. Trimming took 2 bases from V and 5 from J, leaving 2 bases between them. The CDR3 loop reads CASSLQDTQYF. Written as DNA, the CDR3 is TGTGCCAGCAGCTTACAAGATACGCAGTATTTT.

The V gene is TRBV5-1, the J gene TRBJ1-1; 8 bases line up with TRBD1. Germline V CDR1 and CDR2: SGHRS, YFSETQ. Trimming removed 0 bases from V and 3 bases from J; junction bases left unmatched: 4. The CDR3 is 15 residues long. DNA for the CDR3: TGCGCCAGCAGCTTGGGACAGGGGTGGGACACTGAAGCTTTCTTT. It codes for CASSLGQGWDTEAFF.

The V and J genes are TRBV7-2 and TRBJ1-5; 7 bases line up with TRBD1. The germline CDR1 and CDR2 sequences are SGHTA and FQGNSA. The CDR3 spans 14 residues. J gave up 7 bases and V 5 bases, and 8 bases lay outside the gene matches. The CDR3 protein is CASSARQGAQPQHF. In DNA, the CDR3 is TGTGCCAGCAGCGCGCGACAGGGAGCACAGCCCCAGCATTTT.

The V and J genes are TRBV2 and TRBJ1-1; 7 positions match TRBD1. Per germline, CDR1 SNHLY and CDR2 FYNNEI. This CDR3 is 17 amino acids long. V lost 6 bases to trimming and J lost 2 bases; unmatched junction nucleotides: 15. For the CDR3, the DNA is TGTGCCAGCAGAAACAGGGGAATAGGTTATCTAAACACTGAAGCTTTCTTT. Amino acid sequence: CASRNRGIGYLNTEAFF.